The TCR beta chain under discussion was sequenced for a study of ipilimumab plus nivolumab after autologous stem cell transplantation. About the research overall: Myeloma patients were high-risk transplant-naive or relapsed within 3 years of first autologous transplant.

This clone appeared once. Trimming cost V 0 bases and J 3 bases, with 13 bases left between them. The CDR3 is 15 residues long. Germline V CDR1 and CDR2: SGHRS, YFSETQ. Sequencing used immunoSEQ multiplex PCR; TCRdb keeps in-frame clones, though not all of them. The data contain roughly 43,000 clones, approximately 90% of them seen just once; the ten biggest clones take up less than 0.95%. The sequenced sample was PBMCs, obtained in a trial of ipilimumab plus nivolumab as post-transplant consolidation. The rearrangement links TRBV5-1 to TRBJ2-7; TRBD1 is a possible D gene (6 bases). The source of this sequence is a male donor with multiple myeloma. The CDR3 is CASSLVPGQIYEQYF. The CDR3 coding sequence is TGCGCCAGCAGCTTGGTCCCCGGACAGATCTACGAGCAGTACTTC.